This paragraph reports one T cell receptor (beta chain). The record originates from a study of Ad26.COV2.S vaccination and SARS-CoV-2 variants. V was trimmed by 0 bases and J by 1 base, leaving 9 bases between them. This CDR3 contains 16 residues. Indicated treatment: around 19 received Ad26.COV2.S at low or high dose, single or two shots; five or six received placebo; per-sample allocation not given. Sampling occurred on day 63 after the first vaccine or placebo injection. The data were produced by immunoSEQ multiplex PCR, yet TCRdb's version contains in-frame clones alone and is incomplete. The sample consists of roughly 270,000 clones, around 87% of them appearing once.

The rearrangement uses TRBV23-1 and TRBJ2-2, with unresolved D. TRBV23-1 is filed as an ORF, its function uncertain. The specimen was peripheral blood, collected in a trial of Ad26.COV2.S vaccine versus placebo. This sequence originates from a person aged 18-60 years who received the Ad26.COV2.S COVID-19 vaccine or a placebo. The CDR3 region has the DNA TGCGCCAGCAGTCAATCGCATCCCTGGAACACCGGGGAGCTGTTTTTT. Amino acids: CASSQSHPWNTGELFF.